The text below deals with one T cell receptor (beta chain). This clonotype showed up just a few times. Its recognized antigen is unknown. No base qualities exist here, and no much larger clone lies one base off it. Library generation was performed with RACE. The sample was run on a NextSeq 500. During library preparation, unique molecular identifiers were attached to individual cDNA molecules so that TCRs could be counted quantitatively and reproducibly. Both TCR alpha and TCR beta chains were sequenced from each blood RNA sample. The study's own analysis went as follows. Samples had a median of 95,638 TCRs, with a range from about 23,224 to 700,000. V, J and CDR3 annotation of the TCR reads was performed with the Decombinator software suite. For PS versus PT1 abundance plots, all samples were subsampled to the same number of TCRs (28,000). Expanded TCRs were defined as absent before sensitization and observed at least eight times at the 2-week time point. TCRdb reworked the public reads: Q25 trimming with fastp, MiXCR clone assembly, productive beta chains retained. One record per CDR3 amino acid sequence lists the most common genes and DNA. The V and J calls reflect TCRdb's pipeline rather than the authors' work. The sample table shows a few hundred thousand distinct CDR3 sequences, and approximately 5% are seen once. The top ten constitute under 2.5% of the sample.

The sample's time point label is to be understood as: patch test 1, 2 weeks after DPC sensitization. Interpreted using the paper, the treatment or condition label stands for: therapeutic diphenylcyclopropenone sensitization with weekly scalp DPC. Blood at each patch-test visit was drawn before the patch test was applied. Patients were considered eligible if aged 18 to 70, diagnosed with alopecia and deemed suitable for DPC therapy, and patients were excluded if pregnant. Unfractionated whole blood was collected in Tempus Blood RNA tubes, and total RNA was extracted from that blood. The source of the sample is a study of human T cells and chemical hapten exposure (dated by TCRdb to the early 2020s). Looking at the study overall: For sensitization, 2% DPC in acetone was applied to a 2 cm by 2 cm area of upper inner arm skin. Throughout the study period of 20 to 25 weeks, patients also received therapeutic DPC doses to the scalp every week. Patch testing was performed on the upper back with Finn chambers containing 0.01% DPC, and the patch tests were scored after 6 days according to International Contact Dermatitis Research Group standards. The patient cohort, mostly female, included alopecia areata with under or over 50% scalp involvement, alopecia totalis and alopecia universalis. Libraries were combined into a pool for sequencing, and differences in TCR yield between samples came mainly from small differences in library volumes within the pool. In alopecia patients, the study followed how the peripheral blood TCR repertoire changed in vivo over primary and secondary sensitization to diphenylcyclopropenone (DPC), a hapten. Blood samples were taken from patients before sensitization (week 0) and at 2, 6 and about 24 weeks after DPC sensitization. For TCR sequencing, blood came from 25 to 35 alopecia patients at anywhere from one to four time points (pre-sensitization, 2, 6 and 24 weeks).

Broad study findings and their caveats: Expanded TCRs formed significantly more large CDR3 similarity clusters than pre-sensitization or healthy control sets, consistent with antigen-driven responses. Patch test score was positively correlated with the number of PT1 expanded TCRs, with significance at thresholds 8, 16 and 32 but not at 4. Because every patient had alopecia, a presumed autoimmune disease, the patients' immune response might differ from that of healthy individuals. DPC sensitization did not change how many TCRs were above 1 in 1000 frequency, and no evidence was found of alterations in global repertoire structure. After repeated subsampling, the strength of the expansion versus patch-test correlation and the threshold at which it became significant changed.

The CDR3, cysteine through phenylalanine, is 14 amino acids long. The DNA shown is the 42-base CDR3, in frame from base 1. Trimming removed 7 bases from V and 5 bases from J; the gene matches leave 10 bases unexplained. From a lookup of the germline V gene, CDR1 and CDR2 are SGDLS and YYNGEE. Recombination linked TRBV9 to TRBJ1-1; a stretch of 8 junction bases matches TRBD1. Source: whole blood, taken in connection with sensitization to the hapten diphenylcyclopropenone (DPC). The clonotype comes from a woman aged 45-60 years with alopecia areata. Some clones in this sample may be carry-over from other donors' samples. The nucleotide sequence reads as follows: TGTGCCAGCGCCTCCGGACAGGGTGGAACTGAAGCTTTCTTT. Translated, it gives CASASGQGGTEAFF.